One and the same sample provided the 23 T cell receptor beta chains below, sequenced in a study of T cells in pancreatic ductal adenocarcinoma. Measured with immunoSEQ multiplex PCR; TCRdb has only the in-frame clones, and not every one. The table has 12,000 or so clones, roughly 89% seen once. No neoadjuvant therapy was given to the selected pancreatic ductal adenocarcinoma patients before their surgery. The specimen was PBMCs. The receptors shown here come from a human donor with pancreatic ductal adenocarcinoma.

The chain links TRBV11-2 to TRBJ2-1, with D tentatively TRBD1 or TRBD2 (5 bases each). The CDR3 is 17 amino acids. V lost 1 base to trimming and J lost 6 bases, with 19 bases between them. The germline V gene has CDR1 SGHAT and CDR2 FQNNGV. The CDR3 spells CASSLVVGEGFGNEQFF. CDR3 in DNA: TGTGCCAGCAGCTTAGTTGTGGGAGAGGGGTTTGGCAATGAGCAGTTCTTC. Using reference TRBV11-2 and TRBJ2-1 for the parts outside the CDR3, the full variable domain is EAGVAQSPRYKIIEKRQSVAFWCNPISGHATLYWYQQILGQGPKLLIQFQNNGVVDDSQLPKDRFSAERLKGVDSTLKIQPAKLEDSAVYLCASSLVVGEGFGNEQFFGPGTRLTVL.

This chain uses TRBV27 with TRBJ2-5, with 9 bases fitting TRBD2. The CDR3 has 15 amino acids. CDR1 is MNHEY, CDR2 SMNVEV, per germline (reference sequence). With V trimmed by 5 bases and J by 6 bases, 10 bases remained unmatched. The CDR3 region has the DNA TGTGCCAGCAGTACCCGAATTAGCGGGGGAAAGACCCAGTACTTC. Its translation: CASSTRISGGKTQYF.

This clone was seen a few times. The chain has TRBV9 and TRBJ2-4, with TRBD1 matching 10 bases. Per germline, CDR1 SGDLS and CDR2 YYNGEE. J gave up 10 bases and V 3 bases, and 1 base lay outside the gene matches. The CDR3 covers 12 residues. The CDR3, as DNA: TGTGCCAGCAGCGGGACAGGGGGGATTCAGTACTTC. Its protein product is CASSGTGGIQYF.

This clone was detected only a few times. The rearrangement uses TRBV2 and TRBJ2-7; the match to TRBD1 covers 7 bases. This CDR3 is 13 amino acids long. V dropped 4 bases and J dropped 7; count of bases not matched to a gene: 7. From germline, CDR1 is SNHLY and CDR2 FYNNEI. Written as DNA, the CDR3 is TGTGCCAGCAGTGCGGGACAGTCAGGGGAGCAGTACTTC. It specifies CASSAGQSGEQYF.

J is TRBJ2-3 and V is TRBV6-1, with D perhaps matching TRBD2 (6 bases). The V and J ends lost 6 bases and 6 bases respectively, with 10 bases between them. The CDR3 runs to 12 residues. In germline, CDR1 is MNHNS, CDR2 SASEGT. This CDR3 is CASRGGGDTQYF. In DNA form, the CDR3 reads TGTGCCAGCAGAGGAGGAGGGGATACGCAGTATTTT.

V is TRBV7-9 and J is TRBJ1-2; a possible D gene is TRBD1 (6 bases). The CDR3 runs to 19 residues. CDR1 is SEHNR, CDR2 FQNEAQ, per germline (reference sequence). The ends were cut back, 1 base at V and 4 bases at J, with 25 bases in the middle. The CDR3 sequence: CASSLGKKGESPWGYGYTF. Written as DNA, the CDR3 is TGTGCCAGCAGCTTAGGAAAAAAGGGGGAGAGTCCATGGGGCTATGGCTACACCTTC.

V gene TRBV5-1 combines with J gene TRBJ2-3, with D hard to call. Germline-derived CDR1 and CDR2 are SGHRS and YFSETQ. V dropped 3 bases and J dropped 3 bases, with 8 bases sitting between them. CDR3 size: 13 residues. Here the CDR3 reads CASSYSATDTQYF. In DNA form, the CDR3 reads TGCGCCAGCAGCTACTCGGCGACAGATACGCAGTATTTT.

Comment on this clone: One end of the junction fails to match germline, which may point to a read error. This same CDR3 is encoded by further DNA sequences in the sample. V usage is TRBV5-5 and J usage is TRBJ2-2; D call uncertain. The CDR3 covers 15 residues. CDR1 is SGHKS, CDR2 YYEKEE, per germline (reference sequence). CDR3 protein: CASSSRASSTGELFF. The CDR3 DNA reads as TGCGCCAGCAGCTCACGAGCCTCGAGCACCGGGGAGCTGTTTTTT. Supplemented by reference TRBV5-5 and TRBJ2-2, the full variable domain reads DAGVTQSPTHLIKTRGQQVTLRCSPISGHKSVSWYQQVLGQGPQFIFQYYEKEERGRGNFPDRFSARQFPNYSSELNVNALLLGDSALYLCASSSRASSTGELFFGEGSRLTVL.

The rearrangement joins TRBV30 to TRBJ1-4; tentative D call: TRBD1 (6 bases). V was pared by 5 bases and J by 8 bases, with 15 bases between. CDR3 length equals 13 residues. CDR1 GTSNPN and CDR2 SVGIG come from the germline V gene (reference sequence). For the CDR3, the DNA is TGTGCCTGGGCCTACAGGGTCGGGGAAAAACTGTTTTTT. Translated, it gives CAWAYRVGEKLFF.

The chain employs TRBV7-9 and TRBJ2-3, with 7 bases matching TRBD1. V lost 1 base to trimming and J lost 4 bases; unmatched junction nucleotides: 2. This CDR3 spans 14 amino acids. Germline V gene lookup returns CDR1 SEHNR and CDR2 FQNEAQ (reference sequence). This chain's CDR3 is CASSLDQGADTQYF. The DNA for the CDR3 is TGTGCCAGCAGCTTAGACCAGGGGGCAGATACGCAGTATTTT.

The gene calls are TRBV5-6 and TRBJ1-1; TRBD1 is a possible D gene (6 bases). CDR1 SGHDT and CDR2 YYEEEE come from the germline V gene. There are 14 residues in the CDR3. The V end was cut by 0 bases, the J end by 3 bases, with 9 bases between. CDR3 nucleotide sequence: TGTGCCAGCAGCTTGGGAACAGGGTACACTGAAGCTTTCTTT. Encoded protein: CASSLGTGYTEAFF.

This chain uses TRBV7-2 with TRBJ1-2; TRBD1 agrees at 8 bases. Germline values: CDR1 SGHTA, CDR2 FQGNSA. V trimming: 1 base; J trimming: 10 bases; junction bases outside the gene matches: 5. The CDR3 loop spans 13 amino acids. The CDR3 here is CASSLVQGVVYTF. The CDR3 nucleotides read TGTGCCAGCAGCTTAGTACAGGGGGTAGTCTACACCTTC.

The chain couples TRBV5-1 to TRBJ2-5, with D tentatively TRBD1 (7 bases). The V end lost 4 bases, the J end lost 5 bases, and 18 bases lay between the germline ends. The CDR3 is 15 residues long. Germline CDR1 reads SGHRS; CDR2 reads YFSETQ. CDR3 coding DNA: TGCGCCAGCAGCCATTGGACAGGAGGGGAGGAGACCCAGTACTTC. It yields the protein CASSHWTGGEETQYF.

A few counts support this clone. The CDR3 DNA reads as TGTGCCAGCAGTCCTGGGGAGGGCTATGGCTACACCTTC. Protein product: CASSPGEGYGYTF. This sequence joins TRBV2 and TRBJ1-2; D is undetermined. There are 13 residues in the CDR3. CDR1 and CDR2 (germline): SNHLY, FYNNEI. With 5 bases removed from V and 4 bases from J, the gap between germline ends came to 11 bases.

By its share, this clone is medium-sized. The CDR3 DNA reads as TGTGCCAGCAGTCAAACCTACGAGCAGTACTTC. Translated: CASSQTYEQYF. The chain is built from TRBV6-1 and TRBJ2-7, with unresolved D. V was pared by 5 bases and J by 2 bases, with 4 bases between. CDR1 MNHNS and CDR2 SASEGT come from the germline V gene. The CDR3 has 11 amino acids.

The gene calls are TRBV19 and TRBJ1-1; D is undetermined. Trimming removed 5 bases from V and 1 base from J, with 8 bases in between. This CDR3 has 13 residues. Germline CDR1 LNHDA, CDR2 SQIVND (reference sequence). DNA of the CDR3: TGTGCCAGTAGTTCAGCCTCGAACACTGAAGCTTTCTTT. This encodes CASSSASNTEAFF.

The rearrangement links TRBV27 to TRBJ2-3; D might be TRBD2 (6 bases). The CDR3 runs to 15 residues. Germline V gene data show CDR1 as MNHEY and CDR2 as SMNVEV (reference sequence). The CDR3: CATASQASETDTQYF. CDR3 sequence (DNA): TGTGCTACTGCCTCGCAGGCTAGCGAAACAGATACGCAGTATTTT.

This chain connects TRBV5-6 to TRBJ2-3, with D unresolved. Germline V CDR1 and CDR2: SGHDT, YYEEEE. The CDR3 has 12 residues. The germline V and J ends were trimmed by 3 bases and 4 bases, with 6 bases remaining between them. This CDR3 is CASSSWPDTQYF. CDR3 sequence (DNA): TGTGCCAGCAGCTCGTGGCCAGATACGCAGTATTTT.

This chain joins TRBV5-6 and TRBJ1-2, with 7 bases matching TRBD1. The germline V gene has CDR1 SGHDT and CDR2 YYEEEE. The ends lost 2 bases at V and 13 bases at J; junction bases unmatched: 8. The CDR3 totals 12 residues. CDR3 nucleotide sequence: TGTGCCAGCAGCTTAAAGACAGGGTTCGCCACCTTC. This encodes CASSLKTGFATF.

The CDR3 DNA reads as TGTGCCAGCAGTCCGCCCCCCAGGATAGCGAGAAGTCAGCCCCAGCATTTT. Protein sequence: CASSPPPRIARSQPQHF. The rearrangement uses TRBV28 and TRBJ1-5; D unclear. V was trimmed by 5 bases and J by 6 bases, leaving 23 bases between them. The CDR3 contains 17 residues. Germline loops: CDR1 MDHEN, CDR2 SYDVKM.

The chain's CDR3 is CASSESRGEGGNTIYF. Here the CDR3 DNA reads TGCGCCAGCAGTGAGTCGAGGGGAGAGGGTGGAAACACCATATATTTT. V usage is TRBV10-2 and J usage is TRBJ1-3; the D gene is possibly TRBD1 (5 bases). The CDR3 is made up of 16 amino acids. Germline CDR1 and CDR2: WSHSY and SAAADI. The germline V and J ends were trimmed by 0 bases and 3 bases, with 12 bases remaining between them.

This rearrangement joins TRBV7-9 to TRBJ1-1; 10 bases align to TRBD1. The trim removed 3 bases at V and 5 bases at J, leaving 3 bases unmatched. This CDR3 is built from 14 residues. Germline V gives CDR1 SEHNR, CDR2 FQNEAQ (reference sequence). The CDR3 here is CASSLTGGATEAFF. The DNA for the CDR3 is TGTGCCAGCAGCTTGACAGGGGGCGCGACTGAAGCTTTCTTT.

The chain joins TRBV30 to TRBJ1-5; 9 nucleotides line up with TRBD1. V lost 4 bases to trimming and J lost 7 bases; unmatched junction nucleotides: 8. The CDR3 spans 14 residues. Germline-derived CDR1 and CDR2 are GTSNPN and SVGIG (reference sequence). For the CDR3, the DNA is TGTGCCTGGAACCCCGGGACAGGGCTACAGCCCCAGCATTTT. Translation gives CAWNPGTGLQPQHF.